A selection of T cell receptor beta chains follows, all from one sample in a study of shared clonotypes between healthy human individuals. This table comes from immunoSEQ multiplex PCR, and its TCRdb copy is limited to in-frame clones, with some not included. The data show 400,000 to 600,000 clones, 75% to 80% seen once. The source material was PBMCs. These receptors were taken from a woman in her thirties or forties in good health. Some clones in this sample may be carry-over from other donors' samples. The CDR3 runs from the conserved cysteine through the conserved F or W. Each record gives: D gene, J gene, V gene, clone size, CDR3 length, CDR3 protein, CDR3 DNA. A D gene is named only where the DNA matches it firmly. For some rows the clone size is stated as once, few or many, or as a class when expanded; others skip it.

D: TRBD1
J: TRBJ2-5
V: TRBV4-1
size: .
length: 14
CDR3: CASRRTGSKETQYF
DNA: TGCGCCAGCAGAAGGACAGGGTCGAAAGAGACCCAGTACTTC

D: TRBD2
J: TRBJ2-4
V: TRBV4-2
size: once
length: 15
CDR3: CASSQREGAKNIQYF
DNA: TGTGCCAGCAGCCAGCGGGAGGGGGCCAAAAACATTCAGTACTTC

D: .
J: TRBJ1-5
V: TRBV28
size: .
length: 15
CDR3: CASSLPRQPNQPQHF
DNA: TGTGCCAGCAGTCTTCCGCGACAGCCTAATCAGCCCCAGCATTTT

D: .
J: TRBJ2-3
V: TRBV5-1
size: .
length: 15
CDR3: CASSPGQPRTDTQYF
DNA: TGCGCCAGCAGCCCTGGACAGCCCCGCACAGATACGCAGTATTTT

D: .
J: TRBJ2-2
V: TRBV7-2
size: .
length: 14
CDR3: CASSLPASAGELFF
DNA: TGTGCCAGCAGCTTACCCGCGTCTGCCGGGGAGCTGTTTTTT

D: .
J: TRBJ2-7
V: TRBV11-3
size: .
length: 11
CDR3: CASYTGCEQYF
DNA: TGTGCCAGCTATACAGGGTGCGAGCAGTACTTC

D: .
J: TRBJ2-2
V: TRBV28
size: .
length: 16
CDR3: CASSILLGRGTGELFF
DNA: TGTGCCAGCAGTATCTTATTGGGCCGAGGCACCGGGGAGCTGTTTTTT

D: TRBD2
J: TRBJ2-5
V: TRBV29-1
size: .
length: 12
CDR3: CSVERGGETQYF
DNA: TGCAGCGTCGAGCGGGGTGGAGAGACCCAGTACTTC

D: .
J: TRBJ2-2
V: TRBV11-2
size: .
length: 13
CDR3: CASSNRGTGELFF
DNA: TGTGCCAGCAGCAATCGGGGCACCGGGGAGCTGTTTTTT

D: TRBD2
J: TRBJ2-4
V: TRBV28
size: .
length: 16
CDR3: CASRGSGSGLVNIQYF
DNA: TGTGCCAGCAGAGGTAGCGGGAGTGGGTTGGTGAACATTCAGTACTTC

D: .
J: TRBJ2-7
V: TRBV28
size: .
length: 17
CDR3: CASSLMSRDGRGNEQYF
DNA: TGTGCCAGCAGCCTCATGAGCCGGGACGGCCGAGGGAACGAGCAGTACTTC

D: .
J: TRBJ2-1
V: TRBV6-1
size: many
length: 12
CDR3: CASSLRLDEQFF
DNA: TGTGCCAGCAGTCTCCGTTTGGATGAGCAGTTCTTC

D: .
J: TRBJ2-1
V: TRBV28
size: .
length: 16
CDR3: CASSTTGSGSYNEQFF
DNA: TGTGCCAGCAGTACCACAGGGTCGGGCTCCTACAATGAGCAGTTCTTC

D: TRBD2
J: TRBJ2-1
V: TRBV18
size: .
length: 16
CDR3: CASSPLSGRAGNEQFF
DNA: TGTGCCAGCTCACCACTTAGCGGGAGGGCCGGCAATGAGCAGTTCTTC

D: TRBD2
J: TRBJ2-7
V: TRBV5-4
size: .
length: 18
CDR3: CASSLGLAGATATYEQYF
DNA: TGTGCCAGCAGCTTAGGACTAGCGGGAGCAACTGCCACCTACGAGCAGTACTTC

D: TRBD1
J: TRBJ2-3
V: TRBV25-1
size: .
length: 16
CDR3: CASSEPGTGGTDTQYF
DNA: TGTGCCAGCAGTGAACCCGGGACAGGGGGCACAGATACGCAGTATTTT

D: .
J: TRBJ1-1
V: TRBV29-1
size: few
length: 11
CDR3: CSGAGDTEAFF
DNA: TGCAGCGGGGCCGGGGACACTGAAGCTTTCTTT

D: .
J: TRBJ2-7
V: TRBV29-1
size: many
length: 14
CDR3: CSVGTGQMNYEQYF
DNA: TGCAGCGTGGGGACGGGACAAATGAACTACGAGCAGTACTTC

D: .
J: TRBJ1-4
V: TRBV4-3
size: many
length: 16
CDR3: CASSQGRVVTNEKLFF
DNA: TGCGCCAGCAGCCAAGGTCGGGTCGTCACTAATGAAAAACTGTTTTTT

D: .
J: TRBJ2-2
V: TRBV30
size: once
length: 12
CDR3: CASGQYTGELFF
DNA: TGTGCCTCGGGGCAGTACACCGGGGAGCTGTTTTTT

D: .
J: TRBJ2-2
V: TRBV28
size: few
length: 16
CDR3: CASSFRRSGPTGELFF
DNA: TGTGCCAGCAGTTTTAGAAGGAGCGGGCCAACCGGGGAGCTGTTTTTT

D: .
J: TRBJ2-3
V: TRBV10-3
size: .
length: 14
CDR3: CAIKGTAATDTQYF
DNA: TGTGCCATCAAAGGAACAGCCGCCACAGATACGCAGTATTTT

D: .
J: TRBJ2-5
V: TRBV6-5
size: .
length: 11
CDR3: CASSQGETQYF
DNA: TGTGCCAGCAGTCAAGGAGAGACCCAGTACTTC

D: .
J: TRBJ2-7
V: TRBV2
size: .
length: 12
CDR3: CASTPSGFEQYF
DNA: TGTGCCAGCACCCCGTCGGGGTTCGAGCAGTACTTC

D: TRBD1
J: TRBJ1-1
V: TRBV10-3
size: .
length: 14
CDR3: CAAVQGQGYTEAFF
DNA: TGTGCCGCCGTACAGGGACAGGGATACACTGAAGCTTTCTTT

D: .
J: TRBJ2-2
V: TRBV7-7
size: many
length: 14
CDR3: CASSLNTNTGELFF
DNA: TGTGCTAGCAGCTTAAACACAAACACCGGGGAGCTGTTTTTT

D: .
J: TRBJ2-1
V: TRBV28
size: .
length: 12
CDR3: CASQATDNEQFF
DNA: TGTGCCAGCCAGGCAACAGACAATGAGCAGTTCTTC

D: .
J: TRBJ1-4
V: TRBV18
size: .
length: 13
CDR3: CASSQTQGEKLFF
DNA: TGTGCCAGCTCACAAACCCAGGGGGAAAAACTGTTTTTT

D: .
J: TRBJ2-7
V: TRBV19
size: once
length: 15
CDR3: CASSLTGPSSYEQYF
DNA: TGTGCCAGTAGTCTGACGGGGCCAAGCTCCTACGAGCAGTACTTC

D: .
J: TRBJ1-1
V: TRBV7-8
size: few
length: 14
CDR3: CASSPDRVGTEAFF
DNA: TGTGCCAGCAGCCCGGATAGGGTAGGCACTGAAGCTTTCTTT

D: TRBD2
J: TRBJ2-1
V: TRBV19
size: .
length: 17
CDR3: CASSILLAGGSYNEQFF
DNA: TGTGCCAGTAGTATTCTCTTAGCGGGAGGAAGTTACAATGAGCAGTTCTTC

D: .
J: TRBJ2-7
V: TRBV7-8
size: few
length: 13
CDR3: CASSLRPRDEQYF
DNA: TGTGCCAGCAGCTTACGTCCCAGGGACGAGCAGTACTTC

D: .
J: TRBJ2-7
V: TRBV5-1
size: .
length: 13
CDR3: CASSASPPYEQYF
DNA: TGCGCCAGCAGCGCCTCCCCTCCCTACGAGCAGTACTTC

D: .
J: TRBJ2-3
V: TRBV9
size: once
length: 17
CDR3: CASSVGRSSGFTDTQYF
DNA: TGTGCCAGCAGCGTAGGACGGAGTAGCGGCTTCACAGATACGCAGTATTTT

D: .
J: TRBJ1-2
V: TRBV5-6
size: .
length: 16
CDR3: CASTFWGAATNYGYTF
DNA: TGTGCCAGCACCTTCTGGGGGGCAGCTACTAACTATGGCTACACCTTC

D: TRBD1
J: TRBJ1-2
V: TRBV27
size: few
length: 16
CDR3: CASSPHRQGSNYGYTF
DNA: TGTGCCAGCAGTCCTCATAGACAGGGGTCTAACTATGGCTACACCTTC

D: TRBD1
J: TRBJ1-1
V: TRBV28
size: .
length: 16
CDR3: CASSVPGTGVYTEAFF
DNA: TGTGCCAGCAGTGTACCCGGGACAGGGGTATACACTGAGGCTTTCTTT

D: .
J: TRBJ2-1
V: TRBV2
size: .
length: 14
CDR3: CASSALLLGEEQFF
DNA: TGTGCCAGCAGTGCCCTATTACTAGGGGAGGAGCAGTTCTTC

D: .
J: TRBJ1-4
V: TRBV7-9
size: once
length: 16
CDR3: CASAYDGRRTNEKLFF
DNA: TGTGCCAGCGCTTACGATGGGAGGCGAACTAATGAAAAACTGTTTTTT

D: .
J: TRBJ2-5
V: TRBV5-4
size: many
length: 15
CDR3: CASSSGGLVIETQYF
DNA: TGTGCCAGCAGCTCAGGCGGGTTAGTCATAGAGACCCAGTACTTC

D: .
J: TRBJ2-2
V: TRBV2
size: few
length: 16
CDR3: CASSEAGGTSTGELFF
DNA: TGTGCCAGCAGTGAAGCGGGGGGAACTAGTACCGGGGAGCTGTTTTTT

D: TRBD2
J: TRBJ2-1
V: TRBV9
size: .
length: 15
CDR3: CASSVSSGLYNEQFF
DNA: TGTGCCAGCAGCGTTTCTAGCGGCCTTTACAATGAGCAGTTCTTC

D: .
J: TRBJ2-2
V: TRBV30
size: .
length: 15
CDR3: CAWSVLGQTTGELFF
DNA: TGTGCCTGGAGTGTACTAGGACAGACCACCGGGGAGCTGTTTTTT

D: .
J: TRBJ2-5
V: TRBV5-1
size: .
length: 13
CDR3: CASSLTGMETQYF
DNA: TGCGCCAGCAGCTTGACAGGGATGGAGACCCAGTACTTC

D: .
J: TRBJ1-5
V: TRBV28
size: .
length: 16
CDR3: CASSLRGWSGSQPQHF
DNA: TGTGCCAGCAGTTTAAGGGGGTGGTCCGGGAGTCAGCCCCAGCATTTT

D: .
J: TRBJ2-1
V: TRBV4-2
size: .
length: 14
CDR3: CASSRQGSYNEQFF
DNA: TGTGCCAGCAGTCGGCAGGGTTCCTACAATGAGCAGTTCTTC

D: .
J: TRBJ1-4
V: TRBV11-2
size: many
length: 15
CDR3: CASSIRSATNEKLFF
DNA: TGTGCCAGCAGCATAAGAAGTGCAACTAATGAAAAACTGTTTTTT

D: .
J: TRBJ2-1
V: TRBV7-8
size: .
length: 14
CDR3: CASSLGGTYNEQFF
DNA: TGTGCCAGCAGCTTAGGCGGGACCTACAATGAGCAGTTCTTC

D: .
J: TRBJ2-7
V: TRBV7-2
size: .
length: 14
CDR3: CASSLGGAPYEQYF
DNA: TGTGCCAGCAGCTTAGGGGGGGCTCCCTACGAGCAGTACTTC

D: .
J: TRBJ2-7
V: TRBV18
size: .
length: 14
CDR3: CASSNGQSTYEQYF
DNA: TGTGCCAGCTCTAACGGACAGAGTACCTACGAGCAGTACTTC